The clone carrying this TCR beta chain was seen ten or more times. Antigen specificity is unknown. This sample was included in a study of T cells in Graves' hyperthyroidism and ophthalmopathy. Study background: Peripheral blood was acquired at first diagnosis, ahead of any therapy whatsoever. Study-level findings and limits: Ophthalmopathy was distinguished from stable hyperthyroidism by 13 V-J signatures. The model identified upcoming ophthalmopathy a median approximately 6.4 months ahead of onset.

V lost 4 bases and J lost 11; bases outside the gene matches: 9. Germline V gene lookup returns CDR1 SGHRS and CDR2 YFSETQ. The length of the CDR3 is 13 residues. RNA transcripts served as the template for amplifying TCR beta CDR3 regions. HTBI primers were used for first-round RT-PCR of the TCR CDR3. TCRdb called the multiplex PCR reads again in MiXCR, with one record for every CDR3 protein. The repertoire holds 250,000 to 350,000 distinct CDR3 sequences, with over 15% as singletons. The sample was blood. V is TRBV5-1 and J is TRBJ2-1, with 7 bases matching TRBD1. The clonotype originates from a man aged 25-45 years with Graves' hyperthyroidism. The CDR3 DNA follows: TGCGCCAGCAGCATCGGGACAGCATCCCAGCAGTTCTTC. Protein product: CASSIGTASQQFF.